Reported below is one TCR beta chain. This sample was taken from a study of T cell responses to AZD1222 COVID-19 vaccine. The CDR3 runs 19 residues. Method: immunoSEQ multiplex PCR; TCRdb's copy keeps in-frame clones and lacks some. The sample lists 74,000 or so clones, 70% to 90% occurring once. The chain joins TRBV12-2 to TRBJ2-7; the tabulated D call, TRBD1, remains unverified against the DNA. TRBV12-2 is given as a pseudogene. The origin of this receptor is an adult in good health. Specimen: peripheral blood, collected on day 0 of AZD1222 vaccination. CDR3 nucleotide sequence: TGTGCAAGTCGCTTAGCGAGACCGCAAAGAGACAGACAAAGCTACGAGCAGTACTTC. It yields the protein CASRLARPQRDRQSYEQYF.